The following is a T cell receptor beta chain sequence with its context. The target antigen is unknown. This sample was included in a study of a mutant IDH1 vaccine in newly diagnosed glioma. Study overall: Vaccines were begun 4-6 weeks after radiotherapy alone, or with temozolomide cycles. Prior therapy was radiotherapy, temozolomide, or both; most received both.

Overall study findings and caveats: Patients mounted vaccine-induced immune responses in about 92% of cases.

Sequencing used immunoSEQ multiplex PCR; TCRdb keeps in-frame clones, though not all of them. Of around 65,000 clones listed, around 83% were seen once; the top ten hold 3.8%. The CDR3 loop spans 15 amino acids. The junction had 9 bases not matched to a gene; V was cut back by 4 bases and J by 10 bases. CDR1 and CDR2 from the germline V gene are SGDLS and YYNGEE. Time point specified: week 47, end of study. Topical imiquimod accompanied each vaccine dose, which consisted of 300 ug of mutant IDH1 20-mer peptide. The clonotype originates from a man in his thirties or forties with glioma. This material consisted of PBMCs, taken from a glioma patient whose treatment included an IDH1 peptide vaccine. The rearrangement links TRBV9 to TRBJ1-6; 9 bases agree with TRBD1. DNA of the CDR3: TGTGCCAGCAGCCCCCGGACAGGGGATGTCTCACCCCTCCACTTT. This sequence encodes CASSPRTGDVSPLHF. Based on the CDR3 plus reference TRBV9 and TRBJ1-6, the full variable domain is DSGVTQTPKHLITATGQRVTLRCSPRSGDLSVYWYQQSLDQGLQFLIQYYNGEERAKGNILERFSAQQFPDLHSELNLSSLELGDSALYFCASSPRTGDVSPLHFGNGTRLTVT.